This T cell receptor (beta chain) was identified in a study of siplizumab effects on memory and regulatory T cells. Study results and caveats: The authors mapped only a minor fraction of alloreactive clones to unstimulated subsets. Roughly 75-95% of dividing CD4+ or CD8+ clones were without an attributable naive or memory phenotype.

Roughly 92,000 TCR templates per sample were assayed. The assay was immunoSEQ multiplex PCR, and TCRdb's table has in-frame clones only and misses some. In the table there are about 120,000 clones, 93% of which are singletons. As regards this clone: Its antigen is still unknown.

There are 17 residues in the CDR3. Germline trimming cut 0 bases from V and 2 bases from J; bases unmatched to any gene: 9. Germline CDR1 and CDR2: SGHRS and YFSETQ. The receptor was isolated from a human donor in good health. V usage is TRBV5-1 and J usage is TRBJ2-3, with TRBD1 matching 7 bases. The sample taken for sequencing was non-Treg CD4+ T cells sorted from blood. The CDR3, as DNA: TGCGCCAGCAGCTTGGCCCTGACAGGGTCTCCCACAGATACGCAGTATTTT. This gives the protein CASSLALTGSPTDTQYF.